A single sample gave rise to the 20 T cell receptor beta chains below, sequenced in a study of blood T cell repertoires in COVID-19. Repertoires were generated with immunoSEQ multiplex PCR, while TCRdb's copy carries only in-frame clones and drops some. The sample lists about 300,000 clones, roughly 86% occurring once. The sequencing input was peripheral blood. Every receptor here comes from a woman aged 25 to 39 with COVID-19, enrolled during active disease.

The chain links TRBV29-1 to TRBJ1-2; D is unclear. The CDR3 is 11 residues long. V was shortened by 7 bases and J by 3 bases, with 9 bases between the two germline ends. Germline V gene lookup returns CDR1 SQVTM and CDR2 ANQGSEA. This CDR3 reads CSAFVDYGYTF. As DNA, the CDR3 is TGCAGCGCTTTCGTCGACTATGGCTACACCTTC.

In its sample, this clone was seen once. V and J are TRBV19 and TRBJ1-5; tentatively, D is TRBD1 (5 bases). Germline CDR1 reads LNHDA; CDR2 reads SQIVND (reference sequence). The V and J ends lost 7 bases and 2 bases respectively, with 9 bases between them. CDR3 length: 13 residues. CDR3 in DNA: TGTGCCAGTACGACGACAGGCAATCAGCCCCAGCATTTT. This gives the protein CASTTTGNQPQHF.

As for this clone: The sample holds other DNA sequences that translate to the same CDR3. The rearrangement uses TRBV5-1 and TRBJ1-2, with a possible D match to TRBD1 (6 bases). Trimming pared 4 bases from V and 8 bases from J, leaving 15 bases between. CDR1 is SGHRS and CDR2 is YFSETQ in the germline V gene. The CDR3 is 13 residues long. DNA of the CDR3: TGCGCCAGCAGCCTCACAGGGTCCGGAGGCTACACCTTC. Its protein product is CASSLTGSGGYTF.

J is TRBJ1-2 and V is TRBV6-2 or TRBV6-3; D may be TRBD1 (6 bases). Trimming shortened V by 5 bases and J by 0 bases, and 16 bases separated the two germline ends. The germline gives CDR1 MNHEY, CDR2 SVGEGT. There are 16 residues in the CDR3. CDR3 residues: CASSHQGSTTNYGYTF. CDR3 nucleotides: TGTGCCAGCAGTCACCAGGGGTCGACAACTAACTATGGCTACACCTTC.

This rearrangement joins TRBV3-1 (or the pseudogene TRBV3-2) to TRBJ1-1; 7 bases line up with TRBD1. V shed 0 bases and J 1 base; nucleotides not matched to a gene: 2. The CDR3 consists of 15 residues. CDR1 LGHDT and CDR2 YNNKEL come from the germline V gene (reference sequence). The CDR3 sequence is CASSQEGTENTEAFF. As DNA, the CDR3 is TGTGCCAGCAGCCAAGAGGGGACAGAGAACACTGAAGCTTTCTTT.

CDR3 residues: CASRTPDRPEAFF. The CDR3 region has the DNA TGTGCCAGCAGGACCCCGGACAGACCCGAAGCTTTCTTT. The chain uses TRBV6-5 and TRBJ1-1, with D possibly matching TRBD1 (6 bases). Trimming pared 6 bases from V and 8 bases from J, leaving 16 bases between. There are 13 residues in the CDR3. CDR1 is MNHEY and CDR2 is SVGAGI in the germline V gene.

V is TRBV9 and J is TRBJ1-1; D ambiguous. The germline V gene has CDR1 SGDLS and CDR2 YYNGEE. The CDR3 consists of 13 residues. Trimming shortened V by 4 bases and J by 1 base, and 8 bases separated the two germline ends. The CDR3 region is CASSSSGNTEAFF. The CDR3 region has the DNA TGTGCCAGCAGCTCCTCCGGGAACACTGAAGCTTTCTTT.

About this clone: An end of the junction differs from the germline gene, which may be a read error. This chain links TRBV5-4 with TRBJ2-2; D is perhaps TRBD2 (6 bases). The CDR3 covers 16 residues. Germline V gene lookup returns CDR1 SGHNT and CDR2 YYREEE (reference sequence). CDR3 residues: CASRLGGSANTGELFF. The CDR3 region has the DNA TGTGCCAGCAGGTTGGGAGGATCAGCGAACACCGGGGAGCTGTTTTTT. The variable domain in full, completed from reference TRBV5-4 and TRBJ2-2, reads ETGVTQSPTHLIKTRGQQVTLRCSSQSGHNTVSWYQQALGQGPQFIFQYYREEENGRGNFPPRFSGLQFPNYSSELNVNALELDDSALYLCASRLGGSANTGELFFGEGSRLTVL.

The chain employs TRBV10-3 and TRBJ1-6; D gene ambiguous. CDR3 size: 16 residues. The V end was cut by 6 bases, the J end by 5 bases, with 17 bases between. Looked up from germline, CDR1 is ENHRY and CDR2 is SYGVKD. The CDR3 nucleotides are TGTGCCATCAGCCCCCGGCAGGCCGGGAATAATTCACCCCTCCACTTT. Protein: CAISPRQAGNNSPLHF.

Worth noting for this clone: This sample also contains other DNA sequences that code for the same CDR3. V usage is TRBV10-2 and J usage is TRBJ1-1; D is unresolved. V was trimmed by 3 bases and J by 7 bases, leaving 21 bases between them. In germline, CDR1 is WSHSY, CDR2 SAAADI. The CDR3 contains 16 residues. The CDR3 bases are TGCGCCAGCAGTGACCCCATGACGGGCGGGTTCGGTGAAGCTTTCTTT. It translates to CASSDPMTGGFGEAFF.

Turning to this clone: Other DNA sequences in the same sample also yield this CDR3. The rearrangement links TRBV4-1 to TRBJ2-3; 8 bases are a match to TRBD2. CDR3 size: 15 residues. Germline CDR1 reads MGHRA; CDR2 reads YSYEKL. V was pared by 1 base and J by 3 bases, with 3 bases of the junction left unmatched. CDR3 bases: TGCGCCAGCAGCCAAGTTAGCGGGGCTACAGATACGCAGTATTTT. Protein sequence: CASSQVSGATDTQYF.

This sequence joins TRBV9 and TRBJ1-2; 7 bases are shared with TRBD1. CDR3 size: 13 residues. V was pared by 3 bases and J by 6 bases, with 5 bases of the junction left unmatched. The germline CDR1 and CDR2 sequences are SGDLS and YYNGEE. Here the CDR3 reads CASSDGGGDGYTF. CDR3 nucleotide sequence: TGTGCCAGCAGCGATGGAGGGGGCGATGGCTACACCTTC.

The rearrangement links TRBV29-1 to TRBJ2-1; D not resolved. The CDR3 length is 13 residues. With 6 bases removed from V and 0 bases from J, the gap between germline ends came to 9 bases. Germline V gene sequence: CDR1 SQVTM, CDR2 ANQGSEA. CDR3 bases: TGCAGCGTGCCACTCATCTCCTACAATGAGCAGTTCTTC. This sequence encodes CSVPLISYNEQFF.

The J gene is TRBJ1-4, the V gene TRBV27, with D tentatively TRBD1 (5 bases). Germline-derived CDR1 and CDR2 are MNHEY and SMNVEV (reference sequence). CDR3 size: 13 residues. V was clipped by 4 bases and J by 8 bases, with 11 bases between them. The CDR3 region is CASSYGAEEKLFF. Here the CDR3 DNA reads TGTGCCAGCAGTTATGGGGCCGAAGAAAAACTGTTTTTT.

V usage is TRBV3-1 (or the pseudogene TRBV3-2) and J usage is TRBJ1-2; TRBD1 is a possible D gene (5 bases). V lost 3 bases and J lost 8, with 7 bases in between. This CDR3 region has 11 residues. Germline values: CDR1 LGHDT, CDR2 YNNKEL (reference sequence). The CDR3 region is CASSQGRGYTF. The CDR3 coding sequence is TGTGCCAGCAGCCAGGGGCGAGGCTACACCTTC.

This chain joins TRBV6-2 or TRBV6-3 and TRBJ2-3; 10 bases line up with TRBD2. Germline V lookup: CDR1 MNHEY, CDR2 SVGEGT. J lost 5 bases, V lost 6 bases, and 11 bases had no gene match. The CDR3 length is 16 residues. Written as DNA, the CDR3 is TGTGCCAGCAGCCTCGGGCTAGCGGGGGCAGTAGATACGCAGTATTTT. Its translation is CASSLGLAGAVDTQYF.

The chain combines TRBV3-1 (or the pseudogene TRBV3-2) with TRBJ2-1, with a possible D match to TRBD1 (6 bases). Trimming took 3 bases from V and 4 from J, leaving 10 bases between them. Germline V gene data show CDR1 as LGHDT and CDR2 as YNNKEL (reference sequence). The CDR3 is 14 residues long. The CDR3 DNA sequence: TGTGCCAGCAGCCATAAGGGGGATTACAATGAGCAGTTCTTC. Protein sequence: CASSHKGDYNEQFF.

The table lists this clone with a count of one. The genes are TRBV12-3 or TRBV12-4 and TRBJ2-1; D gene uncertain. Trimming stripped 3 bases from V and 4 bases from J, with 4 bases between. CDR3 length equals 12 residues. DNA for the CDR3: TGTGCCAGCAGTTTTGAGTACAATGAGCAGTTCTTC. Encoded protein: CASSFEYNEQFF.

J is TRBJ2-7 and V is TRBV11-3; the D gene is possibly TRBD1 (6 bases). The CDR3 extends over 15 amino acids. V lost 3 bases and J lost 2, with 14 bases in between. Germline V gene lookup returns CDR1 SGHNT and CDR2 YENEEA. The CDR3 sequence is CASSFTPGQTYEQYF. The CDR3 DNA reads TGTGCCAGCAGCTTTACTCCGGGACAAACCTACGAGCAGTACTTC.

The CDR3 loop is CASSYSGDRVGCGYTF. The CDR3 region has the DNA TGTGCCAGCAGTTACTCGGGGGACAGGGTAGGTTGTGGCTACACCTTC. The chain combines TRBV6-5 with TRBJ1-2, with 9 bases fitting TRBD1. This CDR3 has 16 amino acids. J lost 7 bases, V lost 0 bases, and 9 bases had no gene match. Germline V gene data show CDR1 as MNHEY and CDR2 as SVGAGI.